Listed here is a single T cell receptor beta chain. Antigen specificity is unknown. This record comes from a study of CD4 T cells in relation to SARS-CoV-2 and coronaviruses. Across the study: After roughly ten days of antigen culture, PBMC TCR beta CDR3s were sequenced. Patient ages ranged from roughly 21 to 80, median 38. A couple of subjects were Hispanic; patients were about eight males and a few females. Shared crossreactive spike epitopes were mapped to their HLA restriction.

TCRdb keeps only in-frame clones here, not all; method: immunoSEQ multiplex PCR. Among about 38,000 clones listed, 60% to 80% were seen once. Germline-derived CDR1 and CDR2 are MNHEY and SVGAGI. Trimming took off 3 bases at V and 2 bases at J, with 10 bases between the two ends. CDR3 size: 14 residues. This clonotype was sampled from an adult with COVID-19. Sequencing used memory CD4+ T cells from PBMCs, cultured in vitro. The chain couples TRBV6-5 to TRBJ1-1; D is perhaps TRBD1 (5 bases). The DNA of the CDR3 is TGTGCCAGCAGTTATTTGACAGAAAACACTGAAGCTTTCTTT. This translates into CASSYLTENTEAFF.